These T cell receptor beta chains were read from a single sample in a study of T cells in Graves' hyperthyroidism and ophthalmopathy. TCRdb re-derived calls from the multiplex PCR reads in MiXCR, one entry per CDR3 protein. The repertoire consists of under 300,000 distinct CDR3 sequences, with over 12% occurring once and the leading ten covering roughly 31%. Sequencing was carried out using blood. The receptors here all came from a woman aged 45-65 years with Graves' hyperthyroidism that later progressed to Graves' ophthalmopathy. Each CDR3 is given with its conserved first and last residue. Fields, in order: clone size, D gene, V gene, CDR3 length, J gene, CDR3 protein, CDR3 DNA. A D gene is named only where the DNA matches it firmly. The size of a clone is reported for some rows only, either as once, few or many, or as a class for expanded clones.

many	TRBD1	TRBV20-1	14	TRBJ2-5	CSARGEQGWETQYF	TGCAGTGCTAGAGGCGAACAGGGGTGGGAGACCCAGTACTTC
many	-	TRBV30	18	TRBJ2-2	CAWSVWPPRVPNTGELFF	TGTGCCTGGAGTGTGTGGCCCCCACGGGTACCGAACACCGGGGAGCTGTTTTTT
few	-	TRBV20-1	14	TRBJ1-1	CSARPGEGVPEAFF	TGCAGTGCTAGACCGGGGGAAGGAGTGCCTGAAGCTTTCTTT
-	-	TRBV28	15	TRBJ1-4	CASRPRGPTNEKLFF	TGTGCCAGCAGACCGAGGGGCCCAACTAATGAAAAACTGTTTTTT
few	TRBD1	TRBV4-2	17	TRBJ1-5	CASSQEGDSPGGQPQHF	TGTGCCAGCAGCCAAGAGGGGGACAGCCCAGGCGGTCAGCCCCAGCATTTT
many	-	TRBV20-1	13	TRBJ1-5	CSARAGVNQPQHF	TGCAGTGCTAGGGCAGGGGTAAATCAGCCCCAGCATTTT
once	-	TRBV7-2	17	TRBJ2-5	CASSPATGRGRRETQYF	TGTGCCAGCAGCCCCGCCACCGGGAGGGGGCGACGAGAGACCCAGTACTTC
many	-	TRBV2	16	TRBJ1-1	CASGQTIEFMNTEAFF	TGTGCCAGCGGACAGACAATCGAATTCATGAACACTGAAGCTTTCTTT
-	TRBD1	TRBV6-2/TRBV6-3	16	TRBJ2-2	CASSIDPGQHPGELFF	TGTGCCAGCAGTATTGACCCGGGACAGCATCCCGGGGAGCTGTTTTTT
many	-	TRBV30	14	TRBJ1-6	CAWSVLGTNSPLHF	TGTGCCTGGAGTGTACTGGGGACCAATTCACCCCTCCACTTT
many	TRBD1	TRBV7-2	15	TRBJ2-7	CASSLEGRGPYEQYF	TGTGCCAGCAGCTTAGAGGGCAGGGGGCCGTACGAGCAGTACTTC
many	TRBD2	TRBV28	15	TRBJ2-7	CASRLAGSNSYEQYF	TGTGCCAGCAGACTAGCGGGATCGAACTCCTACGAGCAGTACTTC
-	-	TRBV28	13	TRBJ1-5	CASRWDANQPQHF	TGTGCCAGCAGGTGGGACGCAAATCAGCCCCAGCATTTT
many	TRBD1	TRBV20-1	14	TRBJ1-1	CSARVTGGGTEAFF	TGCAGTGCTAGAGTTACAGGGGGCGGCACTGAAGCTTTCTTT
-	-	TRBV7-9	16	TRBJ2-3	CASSLFAVSTTDTQYF	TGTGCCAGCAGCTTATTTGCGGTGTCCACCACGGATACGCAGTATTTT
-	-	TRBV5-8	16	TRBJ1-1	CASSLVGRQKNTEAFF	TGTGCCAGCAGCTTGGTTGGGCGTCAGAAGAACACTGAAGCTTTCTTT
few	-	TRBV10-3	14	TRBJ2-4	CAISEDGKRDIQYF	TGTGCCATCAGTGAGGACGGAAAAAGGGACATTCAGTACTTC